This TCR beta chain was observed in a study of shared clonotypes between healthy human individuals (dated by TCRdb to the early 2020s). For the study in its entirety: A couple of women and a few men aged 18 to 49 years were included in the cohort. Each donor's leukapheresis produced roughly between roughly 0.94 and 9.5 billion PBMCs. Blood TCR repertoires of about 5 healthy adults were deeply sequenced to estimate repertoire size and the extent of clonotype sharing between individuals. Different laboratories and diverse techniques were used to prepare libraries and sequence TCR repertoires, to increase sequencing depth and limit assay-specific biases. Per donor, three plates each were used for CD4 naive and CD4 memory, two for CD8 naive, and one for CD8 memory. On the study overall, not on this receptor specifically: The small number of donors limited the genetic and exposure-history diversity represented. Even with the large sequencing depth, rarefaction of the sorted-subset datasets indicated that sequencing was incomplete. Sharing across a few donors was observed for around 5% of naive CD4, 3% to 4% of naive CD8, about 2.3% of memory CD4, and approximately 0.41% of memory CD8 clonotypes. Naive subsets generally had larger estimated clonotype richness than memory subsets did. Based on pairwise subsampling, the degree of clonotype sharing among donors was expected to be affected by sequencing depth. Sampling was restricted to blood, and TCR repertoires in tissues likely differ from the TCR repertoires found in blood. Compared with non-shared clonotypes, clonotypes shared by all four sorted-subset donors had higher generation probabilities.

Using the deep immunoSEQ assay, TCR CDR3 regions were amplified from genomic DNA by multiplex PCR. Genomic DNA extracted from each cell subset was distributed evenly over all wells of several immunoSEQ 96-well plates, and each plate served as one replicate. For sorted subsets, about 200 ng genomic DNA, equal to 30,000 or so T cell genomes, was loaded into each replicate PCR. Purified libraries were quantified with a Qubit 3.0 fluorometer, sized on a Bioanalyzer 2100, and re-quantified with the KAPA Library Quantification kit. Every immunoSEQ 96-well plate was sequenced on a separate single-read 150-cycle Illumina NextSeq 550 flow cell. Regarding the original processing steps: Because the immunoSEQ output included only junctional sequences and no quality scores, the filtering could not be the same as the filtering used for full-length reads. To assign V/J genes and CDR3, sequences were annotated using PyIR, a Python wrapper for IgBLAST v1.9, with IMGT germline references. Reads with weak V/J assignments (E-value above 1e-6), missing CDR3, stop codons, out-of-frame junctions, or ambiguous translated residues were removed. A V3J clonotype was defined by an identical inferred V gene, J gene, and CDR3 amino acid sequence. To compute the percentage overlap between repertoires, the number of shared unique clonotypes was divided by the size of the smaller repertoire. Richness of each repertoire was evaluated using RTK rarefaction, the Chao1 estimator, and Recon v2.1 estimates of unobserved clonotypes. Generation probabilities for all TCRbeta clonotypes obtained by the gDNA method from a handful of donors were computed using OLGA. Drawn from immuneACCESS, this table holds only the in-frame rearrangements with V and J called that TCRdb kept. Clones are partly lost; checked studies trace under half to an unresolved V gene and leave the rest unexplained. That table is the source of V, J and clone size, and D and trimming were worked out from the DNA. For this sample there are 2 million to 2.5 million clones; approximately 93% appear just once. Together, the top ten hold 0.39% of the sample.

Comments on this clone: It lacks a known antigen. Within one base of it there is no much larger clone, and no base qualities were kept.

Donors were healthy HIV-negative adults with no recently reported acute infections or vaccinations. Every donor was a Caucasian adult residing in Nashville, Tennessee, USA. CD4+ T cells were enriched through magnetic negative selection, after which naive cells were positively selected on CD45RA and the remaining negative fraction served as the memory subset. After blood collection by leukapheresis, PBMCs were isolated using Ficoll-Histopaque density gradient centrifugation and then cryopreserved in the vapor phase of liquid nitrogen. Analytical flow cytometry was used to check the purity and quantity of each magnetically sorted T cell population. Genomic DNA was isolated from every sorted fraction and measured by UV absorbance on a Nanodrop 2000c. The CDR3 starts with the cysteine, ends with the phenylalanine, and has 14 residues. Left in the record is the CDR3 DNA by itself, 42 bases read in frame from the first base. Via the germline V gene (reference sequence), CDR1 is LNHDA and CDR2 SQIVND.

This chain is built from TRBV19 and TRBJ2-3; the junction holds 11 bases that match TRBD2. The origin of this receptor is a man younger than 30 in good health. Some clones in this sample may be carry-over from other donors' samples. The material sequenced was naive CD4+ T cells from PBMCs. The sample's cell subset or site label, decoded: CD45RA+ positively selected. The DNA sequence is as follows: TGTGCGACTAGCGGGAAACGTATCACAGATACGCAGTATTTT. This gives the protein CATSGKRITDTQYF.